One sample yielded the 15 T cell receptor beta chains listed below, sequenced in a study of blood T cells in healthy people across ages. Through a sample-barcoded 5' primer and a J-beta primer mix, a second PCR was run for about 6 to 11 cycles. TCRdb recomputed calls from the 5' RACE reads with MiXCR, one row per CDR3 protein. In the table there are 950,000 to 1,200,000 distinct CDR3 sequences, under 40% of which are singletons. Sequenced sample: blood. The origin of the receptors is a man between 18 and 29 years old in good health.

CDR3 bases: TGTGCCAGTAGTATTTGGGGGGCGCGGAACACTGAAGCTTTCTTT. Residues: CASSIWGARNTEAFF. V and J are TRBV19 and TRBJ1-1; TRBD1 might be the D (6 bases). Germline values: CDR1 LNHDA, CDR2 SQIVND (reference sequence). CDR3 length: 15 residues. V gave up 3 bases and J gave up 1 base, with 12 bases separating them.

This clonotype was observed a handful of times. The CDR3 loop reads CASSLTSGSNTQYF. The CDR3 region has the DNA TGTGCCAGCAGCTTAACGTCAGGTAGTAATACGCAGTATTTT. The chain couples TRBV7-3 to TRBJ2-3, with D unresolved. Deletions cut 0 bases from V and 7 bases from J, with 11 bases between. The CDR3 has 14 amino acids. Germline loops: CDR1 SGHTA, CDR2 FQGTGA. The variable domain in full, with the rest retrieved from reference TRBV7-3 and TRBJ2-3, is GAGVSQTPSNKVTEKGKYVELRCDPISGHTALYWYRQSLGQGPEFLIYFQGTGAADDSGLPNDRFFAVRPEGSVSTLKIQRTERGDSAVYLCASSLTSGSNTQYFGPGTRLTVL.

This clonotype was found a few times. The chain is built from TRBV20-1 and TRBJ1-2; D is possibly TRBD1 (5 bases). Germline V gives CDR1 DFQATT, CDR2 SNEGSKA (reference sequence). The CDR3 is made up of 14 amino acids. Trimming left V 4 bases short and J 7 bases short, with 19 bases between. CDR3 nucleotides: TGCAGTGCTACCAACCGGGACCCAACCCGTGGCTACACCTTC. Protein: CSATNRDPTRGYTF.

This clonotype turned up a few times. One end of the junction does not line up with germline, which may come from a read error. The genes are TRBV7-3 and TRBJ2-1, with D perhaps assigned TRBD1 or TRBD2 (6 bases each). Looked up from germline, CDR1 is SGHTA and CDR2 is FQGTGA. This CDR3 contains 17 residues. Here the CDR3 DNA reads TGTGCCAGCAGCTTAAGGGGGGCCCCTGGGTCCTACAATGAACAGTTCTTC. Translating gives CASSLRGAPGSYNEQFF. Combining the CDR3 with reference TRBV7-3 and TRBJ2-1 gives the whole variable domain GAGVSQTPSNKVTEKGKYVELRCDPISGHTALYWYRQSLGQGPEFLIYFQGTGAADDSGLPNDRFFAVRPEGSVSTLKIQRTERGDSAVYLCASSLRGAPGSYNEQFFGPGTRLTVL.

The CDR3 DNA reads as TGTGCCAGCAGCTTAGGTAGGGTCCGGCAAGAGACCCAGTTCTTC. As protein: CASSLGRVRQETQFF. V gene TRBV7-2 combines with J gene TRBJ2-5; D is uncertain. Judging by the DNA end, TRBJ2-1 fits better; the J call may be wrong. The V gene's germline CDR1 is SGHTA and CDR2 FQGNSA. The CDR3 consists of 15 residues.

As regards this clonotype: One end of the junction does not line up with germline, which may come from a read error. The chain has TRBV5-1 and TRBJ1-2, with D hard to call. The CDR3 contains 14 residues. Germline V CDR1 and CDR2: SGHRS, YFSETQ. CDR3 DNA: TGCACCAGCAGCGTTGGAGGACTTATGGGTGACTACACCTTC. Protein sequence: CTSSVGGLMGDYTF.

The rearrangement uses TRBV19 and TRBJ1-1, with 11 bases aligning to TRBD1. The ends lost 7 bases at V and 4 bases at J; junction bases unmatched: 8. The CDR3 extends over 15 amino acids. From germline, CDR1 is LNHDA and CDR2 SQIVND (reference sequence). The CDR3 DNA follows: TGTGCCAGTATCCCCTCCGGGACAGGGGGCACTGAAGCTTTCTTT. Protein: CASIPSGTGGTEAFF.

The chain joins TRBV2 to TRBJ1-1; 7 nucleotides match TRBD1. V trimming: 3 bases; J trimming: 4 bases; junction bases outside the gene matches: 5. The length of the CDR3 is 14 residues. Germline V gives CDR1 SNHLY, CDR2 FYNNEI. The CDR3 loop reads CASSDSGGGTEAFF. Here the CDR3 DNA reads TGTGCCAGCAGTGACTCAGGGGGAGGCACTGAAGCTTTCTTT.

This clonotype was recorded at least ten times. CDR3 in amino acids: CASSTRDRGNNEQFF. CDR3 nucleotide sequence: TGTGCCAGCAGTACCCGGGACAGGGGTAACAATGAGCAGTTCTTC. V and J are TRBV6-2 or TRBV6-3 and TRBJ2-1; 10 nucleotides match TRBD1. The CDR3 consists of 15 residues. Germline lookup yields CDR1 MNHEY and CDR2 SVGEGT. V was pared by 5 bases and J by 5 bases, with 6 bases of the junction left unmatched.

This clonotype was detected a few times. This chain links TRBV5-1 with TRBJ1-5; D might be TRBD1 (5 bases). Germline assignment: CDR1 SGHRS and CDR2 YFSETQ. The length of the CDR3 is 15 residues. V lost 4 bases to trimming and J lost 1 base, with 12 bases between them. The CDR3: CASSPTDFSNQPQHF. In DNA, the CDR3 is TGCGCCAGCAGCCCGACAGATTTCAGCAATCAGCCCCAGCATTTT.

At least ten counts were recorded for this clonotype. V is TRBV29-1 and J is TRBJ2-7, with TRBD2 as a possible D gene (5 bases). CDR3 length: 12 amino acids. Trimming pared 4 bases from V and 7 bases from J, leaving 14 bases between. CDR1 and CDR2 (germline): SQVTM, ANQGSEA. DNA for the CDR3: TGCAGCGTTGCAGACGGGGATAATGAGCAGTACTTC. Its translation is CSVADGDNEQYF.

This rearrangement joins TRBV7-2 to TRBJ2-1; no firm D call. The CDR3 is 15 amino acids. V was pared by 2 bases and J by 8 bases, with 16 bases between. The germline CDR1 and CDR2 sequences are SGHTA and FQGNSA. The CDR3 DNA reads TGTGCCAGCAGCTTATTTGACGACCGTGTCGATGAGCAGTTCTTC. Protein sequence: CASSLFDDRVDEQFF.

The rearrangement joins TRBV5-1 to TRBJ1-1, with D maybe TRBD1 (5 bases). The ends were cut back, 4 bases at V and 0 bases at J, with 13 bases in the middle. From germline, CDR1 is SGHRS and CDR2 YFSETQ. This CDR3 has 15 residues. CDR3 protein: CASSTLQEMNTEAFF. The CDR3 DNA reads TGCGCCAGCAGCACTTTACAGGAGATGAACACTGAAGCTTTCTTT.

The chain employs TRBV6-1 and TRBJ2-5; no definite D call. This CDR3 is built from 14 residues. Germline loops: CDR1 MNHNS, CDR2 SASEGT. The ends were cut back, 1 base at V and 5 bases at J, with 11 bases in the middle. CDR3 amino acids: CASSEVSWSETQYF. The CDR3 DNA sequence: TGTGCCAGCAGTGAAGTTAGCTGGAGTGAGACCCAGTACTTC.

The chain is built from TRBV12-3 or TRBV12-4 and TRBJ2-3; TRBD1 aligns across 9 bases. J was trimmed by 6 bases and V by 3 bases; bases with no gene match: 7. The CDR3 is made up of 15 amino acids. CDR3 sequence (DNA): TGTGCCAGCAGTTTCACAGGGGGCACTCGGGATACGCAGTATTTT. It translates to CASSFTGGTRDTQYF.